The clone carrying this TCR beta chain was detected ten times or more. The entry originates in a study of T cells after yellow fever vaccination. TCRdb re-called the 5' RACE reads through MiXCR, storing one row per CDR3 protein. This repertoire shows 100,000 to 150,000 distinct CDR3 sequences, around 7.4% found once; its top ten account for around 2.7%. With 5 bases removed from V and 6 bases from J, the gap between germline ends came to 16 bases. The CDR3 has 15 amino acids. Germline V CDR1 and CDR2: SGHTA, FQGNSA. The receptor was derived from a man between 18 and 35 years old who received the YFV17D yellow fever vaccine. The V and J genes are TRBV7-2 and TRBJ2-2; the D gene is possibly TRBD2 (5 bases). The sequenced sample was CD4+ T cells sorted from PBMCs, obtained 9 to 11 days after the first yellow fever vaccination. As DNA, the CDR3 is TGTGCCAGCAGCCGAGACGGGGTTATCTCCGGGGAGCTGTTTTTT. This encodes CASSRDGVISGELFF. Based on the CDR3 plus reference TRBV7-2 and TRBJ2-2, the full variable domain is GAGVSQSPSNKVTEKGKDVELRCDPISGHTALYWYRQSLGQGLEFLIYFQGNSAPDKSGLPSDRFSAERTGGSVSTLTIQRTQQEDSAVYLCASSRDGVISGELFFGEGSRLTVL.